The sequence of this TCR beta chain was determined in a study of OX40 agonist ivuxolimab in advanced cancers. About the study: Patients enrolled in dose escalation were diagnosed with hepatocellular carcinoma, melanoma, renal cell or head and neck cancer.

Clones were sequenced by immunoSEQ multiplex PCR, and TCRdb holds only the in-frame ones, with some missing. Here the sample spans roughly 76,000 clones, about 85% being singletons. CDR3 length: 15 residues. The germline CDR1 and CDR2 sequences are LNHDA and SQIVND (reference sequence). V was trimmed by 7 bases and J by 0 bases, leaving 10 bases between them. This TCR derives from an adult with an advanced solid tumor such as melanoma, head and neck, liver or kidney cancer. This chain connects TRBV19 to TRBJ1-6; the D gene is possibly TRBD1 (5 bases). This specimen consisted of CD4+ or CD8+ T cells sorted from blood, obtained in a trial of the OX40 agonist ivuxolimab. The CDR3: CASTRGSSYNSPLHF. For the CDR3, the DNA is TGTGCCAGTACTCGGGGGAGCTCCTATAATTCACCCCTCCACTTT. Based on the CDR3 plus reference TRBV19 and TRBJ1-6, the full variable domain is DGGITQSPKYLFRKEGQNVTLSCEQNLNHDAMYWYRQDPGQGLRLIYYSQIVNDFQKGDIAEGYSVSREKKESFPLTVTSAQKNPTAFYLCASTRGSSYNSPLHFGNGTRLTVT.